This TCR beta chain stems from a study of a mutant IDH1 vaccine in newly diagnosed glioma. Assay: immunoSEQ multiplex PCR; the TCRdb copy retains only in-frame clones and omits some. The sample yields 75,000 to 80,000 clones, 91% seen once. As to this clone: Its specificity is unknown.

As to time point: week 5, during vaccination. Topical imiquimod was applied with each vaccine dose, which held 300 ug of mutant IDH1 20-mer peptide. The V end was cut by 2 bases, the J end by 3 bases, with 13 bases between. Germline lookup yields CDR1 MNHNY and CDR2 SVGAGI (reference sequence). The CDR3 has 15 residues. This chain links TRBV6-6 with TRBJ1-1; D gene uncertain. The clonotype was recovered from a woman aged 45-59 years with glioma. The sequences come from PBMCs, collected from a glioma patient whose treatment included an IDH1 peptide vaccine. CDR3 nucleotides: TGTGCCAGCAGTTACGACCTTGGACGGTACACTGAAGCTTTCTTT. The encoded protein is CASSYDLGRYTEAFF.